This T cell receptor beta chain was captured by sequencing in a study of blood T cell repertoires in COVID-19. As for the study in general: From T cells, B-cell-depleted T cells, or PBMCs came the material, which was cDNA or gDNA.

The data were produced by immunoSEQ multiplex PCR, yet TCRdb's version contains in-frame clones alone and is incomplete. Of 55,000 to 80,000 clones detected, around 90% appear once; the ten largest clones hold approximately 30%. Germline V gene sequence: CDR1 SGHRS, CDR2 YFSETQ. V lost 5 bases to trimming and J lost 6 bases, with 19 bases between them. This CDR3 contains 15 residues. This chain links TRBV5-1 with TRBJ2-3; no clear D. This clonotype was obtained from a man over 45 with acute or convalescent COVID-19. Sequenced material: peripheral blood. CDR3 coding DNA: TGCGCCAGCAGTTTGACCGGGTCGTCAGCCGATACGCAGTATTTT. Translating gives CASSLTGSSADTQYF.